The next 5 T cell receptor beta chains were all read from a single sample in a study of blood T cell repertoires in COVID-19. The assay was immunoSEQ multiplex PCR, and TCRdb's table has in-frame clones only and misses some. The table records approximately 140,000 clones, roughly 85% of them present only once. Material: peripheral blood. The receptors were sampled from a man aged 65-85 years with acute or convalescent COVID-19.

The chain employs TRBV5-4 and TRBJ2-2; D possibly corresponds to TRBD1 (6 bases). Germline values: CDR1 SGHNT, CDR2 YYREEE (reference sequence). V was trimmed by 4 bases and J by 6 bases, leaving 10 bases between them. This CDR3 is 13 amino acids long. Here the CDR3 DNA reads TGTGCCAGCAGCCCCAGGGGTCCCGGGGAGCTGTTTTTT. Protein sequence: CASSPRGPGELFF.

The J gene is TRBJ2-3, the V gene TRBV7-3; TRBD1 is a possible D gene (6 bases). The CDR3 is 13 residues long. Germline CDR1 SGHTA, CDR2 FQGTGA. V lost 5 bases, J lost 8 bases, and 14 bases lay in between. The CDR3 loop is CASSAGELSTQYF. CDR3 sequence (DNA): TGTGCCAGCAGCGCAGGGGAGCTTTCTACGCAGTATTTT.

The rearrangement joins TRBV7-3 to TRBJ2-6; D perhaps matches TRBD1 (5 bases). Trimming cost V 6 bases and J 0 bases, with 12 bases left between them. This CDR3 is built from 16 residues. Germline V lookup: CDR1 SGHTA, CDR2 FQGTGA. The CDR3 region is CASSPQGLSGANVLTF. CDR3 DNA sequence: TGTGCCAGCAGTCCCCAGGGTCTCTCTGGGGCCAACGTCCTGACTTTC.

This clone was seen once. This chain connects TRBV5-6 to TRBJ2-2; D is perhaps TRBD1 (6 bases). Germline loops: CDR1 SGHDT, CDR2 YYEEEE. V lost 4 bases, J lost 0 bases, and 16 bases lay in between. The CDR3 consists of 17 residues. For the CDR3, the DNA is TGTGCCAGCAGCCAAATGTACAGGGTGCCGAACACCGGGGAGCTGTTTTTT. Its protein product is CASSQMYRVPNTGELFF.

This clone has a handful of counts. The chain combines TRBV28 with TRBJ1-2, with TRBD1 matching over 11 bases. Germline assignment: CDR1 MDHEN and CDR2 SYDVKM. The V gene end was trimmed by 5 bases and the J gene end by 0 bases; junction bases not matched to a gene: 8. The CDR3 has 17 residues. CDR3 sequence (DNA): TGTGCCAGCAGTCCCGGACAGGGGGCTATTACTAACTATGGCTACACCTTC. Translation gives CASSPGQGAITNYGYTF.